Each of the 13 T cell receptor beta chains below was sequenced from the same sample in a study of T cell responses to AZD1222 COVID-19 vaccine. TCRdb's table, derived via immunoSEQ multiplex PCR, lists solely in-frame clones and lacks some. This sample has fewer than 300,000 clones, with over 90% found just once. The specimen was peripheral blood, collected on day 0 of AZD1222 vaccination. These receptors originate from an adult in good health.

This chain connects TRBV2 to TRBJ2-5; D is unclear. Per germline, CDR1 SNHLY and CDR2 FYNNEI. V dropped 7 bases and J dropped 5 bases, with 11 bases sitting between them. The CDR3 length is 12 residues. CDR3 coding DNA: TGTGCCAGCACCCCACCACGGGAGACCCAGTACTTC. It encodes CASTPPRETQYF.

A word on this clone: One end of the junction is discordant with germline, which a read error may explain. This chain joins TRBV2 and TRBJ1-2; D is unclear. Germline V gene sequence: CDR1 SNHLY, CDR2 FYNNEI. This CDR3 contains 11 residues. This CDR3 reads CASQASSAALF. CDR3 DNA: TGTGCCAGTCAAGCCTCTTCCGCCGCACTCTTC.

The chain uses TRBV3-1 (or the pseudogene TRBV3-2) and TRBJ2-7; TRBD1 matches 11 bases. This CDR3 comprises 15 residues. J was trimmed by 5 bases and V by 5 bases; bases with no gene match: 8. CDR1 is LGHDT and CDR2 is YNNKEL in the germline V gene (reference sequence). CDR3 coding DNA: TGTGCCAGCAGCTCCCGGGACAGGGGGTGCGACGAGCAGTACTTC. Its translation: CASSSRDRGCDEQYF.

This clone was observed a single time. The chain uses TRBV28 and TRBJ1-6, with TRBD1 matching 11 bases. V was clipped by 5 bases and J by 9 bases; unmatched bases: 6. Germline V gives CDR1 MDHEN, CDR2 SYDVKM. The CDR3 sequence is 15 residues long. CDR3 residues: CASSPGQGASSPLHF. The CDR3 region has the DNA TGTGCCAGCAGTCCCGGACAGGGGGCTAGTTCACCCCTCCACTTT.

The rearrangement links TRBV2 to TRBJ2-2, with 13 bases that match TRBD2. The germline V gene has CDR1 SNHLY and CDR2 FYNNEI. V trimming: 6 bases; J trimming: 6 bases; junction bases outside the gene matches: 1. The CDR3 is 14 residues long. The CDR3 DNA reads as TGTGCCAGCAGGGGACTAGCGGGGTCCGGGGAGCTGTTTTTT. Protein sequence: CASRGLAGSGELFF.

The rearrangement uses TRBV18 and TRBJ1-1; TRBD1 matches at 9 bases. The CDR3 is made up of 12 amino acids. Trimming at V came to 3 bases and at J to 14 bases, leaving 7 bases not matched to a gene. In germline, CDR1 is KGHSH, CDR2 LQKENI. The CDR3 sequence: CASSPGDREGFF. As DNA, the CDR3 is TGTGCCAGCTCACCTGGGGACAGGGAGGGATTCTTT.

The chain joins TRBV6-5 to TRBJ2-5; D could derive from TRBD1 or TRBD2 (5 bases each). V was clipped by 6 bases and J by 7 bases, with 21 bases between them. Germline values: CDR1 MNHEY, CDR2 SVGAGI. This CDR3 comprises 15 residues. The CDR3 reads CASRSNQGPRRTQYF. The CDR3 DNA reads TGTGCCAGCAGGTCAAACCAGGGACCCCGGCGGACCCAGTACTTC.

The sample holds one count of this clone. V gene TRBV5-1 combines with J gene TRBJ1-2; D is perhaps TRBD1 (6 bases). The CDR3 contains 14 residues. V lost 2 bases and J lost 7, with 15 bases in between. In germline, CDR1 is SGHRS, CDR2 YFSETQ. The DNA of the CDR3 is TGCGCCAGCAGCTTCAACAGGGAAGGGGGTGGCTACACCTTC. This sequence encodes CASSFNREGGGYTF. The whole variable domain, remainder taken from reference TRBV5-1 and TRBJ1-2, is KAGVTQTPRYLIKTRGQQVTLSCSPISGHRSVSWYQQTPGQGLQFLFEYFSETQRNKGNFPGRFSGRQFSNSRSEMNVSTLELGDSALYLCASSFNREGGGYTFGSGTRLTVV.

The chain uses TRBV28 and TRBJ2-3, with D possibly TRBD1 on 6 matching bases. V was clipped by 5 bases and J by 1 base, with 13 bases between them. This CDR3 comprises 15 residues. Germline CDR1 reads MDHEN; CDR2 reads SYDVKM. The CDR3 protein is CASSGPGHGTDTQYF. The DNA for the CDR3 is TGTGCCAGCAGTGGCCCGGGACATGGCACAGATACGCAGTATTTT.

DNA of the CDR3: TGTGCCACCAGCAGAGGACAGTCTGCCTACGAGCAGTACTTC. It specifies CATSRGQSAYEQYF. The chain links TRBV15 to TRBJ2-7; tentatively, D is TRBD1 (5 bases). Trimming left V 1 base short and J 2 bases short, with 9 bases between. The length of the CDR3 is 14 residues. CDR1 LNHNV and CDR2 YYDKDF come from the germline V gene (reference sequence).

This chain connects TRBV29-1 to TRBJ2-1, with D possibly being TRBD1 (7 bases). Between the trimmed V and J ends, which lost 3 bases and 8 bases, there was a span of 17 bases. Germline CDR1 SQVTM, CDR2 ANQGSEA. The CDR3 length is 14 residues. CDR3 bases: TGCAGCGTTGAGGCGGCCAGGGGGGTCGATGAGCAGTTCTTC. Amino acids: CSVEAARGVDEQFF.

This chain links TRBV5-1 with TRBJ2-1; D is possibly TRBD1 (6 bases). Germline CDR1 SGHRS, CDR2 YFSETQ. This CDR3 is 12 amino acids long. V dropped 4 bases and J dropped 9 bases, with 11 bases sitting between them. The CDR3 DNA reads TGCGCCAGCAGCCAAAGGGGGACTGAGCAGTTCTTC. As protein: CASSQRGTEQFF.

This rearrangement joins TRBV7-2 to TRBJ2-1; D might be TRBD2 (6 bases). The CDR3 is made up of 14 amino acids. CDR1 and CDR2 from the germline V gene are SGHTA and FQGNSA. V lost 0 bases, J lost 9 bases, and 12 bases lay in between. The DNA for the CDR3 is TGTGCCAGCAGCTTAGCAGGGACTTCGGGTGAGCAGTTCTTC. Encoded protein: CASSLAGTSGEQFF.